The clone carrying this T cell receptor delta chain was counted many times. This entry comes from a study of gamma-delta T cells after stem cell transplantation. CDR3 length: 19 residues. CDR1 and CDR2 (germline): GEAIGNYY, EKD. Losses at the gene ends were 0 bases for V and 4 bases for J; bases not matched to a gene: 18. TCRdb redid clone calling on the RT-PCR reads using CATT. The data show roughly 14,000 delta-chain clones, almost 9.5% seen once. Sequenced input: gamma-delta T cells. The sequence was collected from a human donor. It is not recorded whose cells these are; they may come from a transplant donor. The rearrangement uses TRDV2 and TRDJ1; TRDD3 aligns across 8 bases. DNA of the CDR3: TGTGCCTGTGACACCGGTAAGGCTCAGACGGGGGATAGAAGCGATAAACTCATCTTT. Its protein is CACDTGKAQTGDRSDKLIF.